Presented here are 31 T cell receptor beta chains from one specimen sequenced in a study of T cells in localized non-small cell lung cancer. Method: immunoSEQ multiplex PCR; TCRdb's copy keeps in-frame clones and lacks some. The sample has fewer than 100,000 clones; around 81% are singletons. Source: peripheral blood, taken before any cancer treatment. All receptors derive from a female donor at least 60 years old with stage I lung adenocarcinoma.

V gene TRBV30 combines with J gene TRBJ1-2; TRBD1 matches 8 bases. J gave up 0 bases and V 0 bases, and 6 bases lay outside the gene matches. Germline V lookup: CDR1 GTSNPN, CDR2 SVGIG (reference sequence). The length of the CDR3 is 16 residues. The CDR3: CAWSVDRGATNYGYTF. The CDR3 region has the DNA TGTGCCTGGAGTGTAGACAGGGGCGCAACTAACTATGGCTACACCTTC.

The rearrangement uses TRBV5-6 and TRBJ2-1, with 7 bases matching TRBD1. The germline V gene has CDR1 SGHDT and CDR2 YYEEEE. V shed 0 bases and J 5 bases; nucleotides not matched to a gene: 8. The CDR3 is 16 amino acids. The DNA for the CDR3 is TGTGCCAGCAGCTTGGAGGGGGCTCGCACCGACAATGAGCAGTTCTTC. It specifies CASSLEGARTDNEQFF.

The chain is built from TRBV7-6 and TRBJ2-7, with a weak D call TRBD2 (6 bases). Trimming left V 4 bases short and J 2 bases short, with 12 bases between. The CDR3 sequence is 14 residues long. Germline V gene data show CDR1 as SGHVS and CDR2 as FNYEAQ. CDR3 residues: CASSSRLEAYEQYF. Here the CDR3 DNA reads TGTGCCAGCAGCTCAAGACTAGAGGCCTACGAGCAGTACTTC.

This chain links TRBV6-1 with TRBJ1-2, with D unresolved. V lost 7 bases, J lost 8 bases, and 20 bases lay in between. Germline values: CDR1 MNHNS, CDR2 SASEGT. This CDR3 spans 14 amino acids. Written as DNA, the CDR3 is TGTGCCAGCACCCGAGTAGCCGAAACGGGGGGCTACACCTTC. Translation: CASTRVAETGGYTF.

The gene calls are TRBV7-2 and TRBJ1-2; perhaps TRBD1 as D (5 bases). There are 14 residues in the CDR3. The V gene lost 1 base and the J gene lost 6 bases, with 12 bases spanning the gap. Looked up from germline, CDR1 is SGHTA and CDR2 is FQGNSA. The CDR3 is CASSLGGQGHGYTF. For the CDR3, the DNA is TGTGCCAGCAGCTTAGGGGGTCAGGGCCATGGCTACACCTTC.

The V gene is TRBV4-2, the J gene TRBJ2-1; 11 bases align to TRBD2. The CDR3 runs to 15 residues. Germline V CDR1 and CDR2: LGHNA, YNFKEQ. The V and J ends lost 4 bases and 4 bases, in that order; junction bases with no gene match: 3. The CDR3 here is CASSLTSGVYNEQFF. The CDR3, as DNA: TGTGCCAGCAGCCTGACTAGCGGGGTTTACAATGAGCAGTTCTTC.

This sequence joins TRBV7-9 and TRBJ2-1; D could derive from TRBD1 or TRBD2 (5 bases each). The CDR3 extends over 14 amino acids. Per the germline V gene, CDR1 is SEHNR and CDR2 is FQNEAQ (reference sequence). V was trimmed by 1 base and J by 12 bases, leaving 16 bases between them. The CDR3 protein is CASSLGDPPYGQFF. CDR3 in DNA: TGTGCCAGCAGCTTAGGGGACCCACCTTATGGGCAGTTCTTC.

The V and J genes are TRBV18 and TRBJ2-7, with 9 bases aligning to TRBD1. The ends lost 6 bases at V and 1 base at J; junction bases unmatched: 7. Germline loops: CDR1 KGHSH, CDR2 LQKENI. CDR3 length: 15 amino acids. DNA of the CDR3: TGTGCCAGCTCTCAGGGGACAGGGAAGTCCTACGAGCAGTACTTC. It codes for CASSQGTGKSYEQYF. The full variable domain, with the rest looked up from reference TRBV18 and TRBJ2-7, is NAGVMQNPRHLVRRRGQEARLRCSPMKGHSHVYWYRQLPEEGLKFMVYLQKENIIDESGMPKERFSAEFPKEGPSILRIQQVVRGDSAAYFCASSQGTGKSYEQYFGPGTRLTVT.

V and J are TRBV2 and TRBJ2-3, with 9 nucleotides matching TRBD1. After removal of 7 bases from V and 0 bases from J, the junction contained 2 bases not matched to a gene. Germline assignment: CDR1 SNHLY and CDR2 FYNNEI. CDR3 size: 14 residues. The CDR3 nucleotides are TGTGCCAGCAACGGACAGGGGAGCACAGATACGCAGTATTTT. The encoded protein is CASNGQGSTDTQYF.

The chain is built from TRBV6-1 and TRBJ1-5; TRBD1 aligns across 7 bases. With 6 bases clipped from V and 4 bases from J, the junction kept 0 bases outside the gene matches. Germline-derived CDR1 and CDR2 are MNHNS and SASEGT. The CDR3 is 12 amino acids. In DNA form, the CDR3 reads TGTGCCAGCAGGGACAGGAATCAGCCCCAGCATTTT. Amino acids: CASRDRNQPQHF.

The gene calls are TRBV5-6 and TRBJ1-5; D is unclear. The V end was cut by 3 bases, the J end by 4 bases, with 8 bases between. The CDR3 runs 13 residues. Looked up from germline, CDR1 is SGHDT and CDR2 is YYEEEE. The CDR3 region is CASSWNKNQPQHF. The CDR3 bases are TGTGCCAGCAGCTGGAACAAGAATCAGCCCCAGCATTTT.

This chain links TRBV18 with TRBJ2-7, with TRBD1 as a possible D gene (6 bases). Trimming removed 4 bases at V and 4 bases at J, with 11 bases between. Germline V gene lookup returns CDR1 KGHSH and CDR2 LQKENI. The CDR3 contains 13 residues. CDR3: CASSLQQGYEQYF. The CDR3 region has the DNA TGTGCCAGCTCACTTCAACAGGGTTACGAGCAGTACTTC.

The chain uses TRBV5-6 and TRBJ1-2; TRBD1 agrees at 10 bases. J lost 2 bases, V lost 1 base, and 5 bases had no gene match. The CDR3 covers 16 residues. Germline V gene data show CDR1 as SGHDT and CDR2 as YYEEEE. CDR3 bases: TGTGCCAGCAGCTTGAGTGACAGGGGGCTCAACTATGGCTACACCTTC. Its translation: CASSLSDRGLNYGYTF.

The chain couples TRBV19 to TRBJ2-7; TRBD1 matches at 7 bases. This CDR3 spans 12 amino acids. The J segment lost 9 bases and the V segment lost 9 bases, leaving 11 bases of the junction unmatched. Germline CDR1 is LNHDA and CDR2 is SQIVND (reference sequence). The DNA for the CDR3 is TGTGCCAGATCGGGGACAGTTTTTTCGCAGTACTTC. This codes for CARSGTVFSQYF. Drawing the rest from reference TRBV19 and TRBJ2-7, the complete variable domain is DGGITQSPKYLFRKEGQNVTLSCEQNLNHDAMYWYRQDPGQGLRLIYYSQIVNDFQKGDIAEGYSVSREKKESFPLTVTSAQKNPTAFYLCARSGTVFSQYFGPGTRLTVT.

The V and J genes are TRBV5-1 and TRBJ2-1, with D possibly TRBD2 on 6 matching bases. Trimming took off 0 bases at V and 7 bases at J, with 14 bases between the two ends. The CDR3 contains 15 residues. Germline V lookup: CDR1 SGHRS, CDR2 YFSETQ. This CDR3 reads CASSLDGGAWNEQFF. The CDR3 nucleotides are TGCGCCAGCAGCTTGGACGGCGGGGCCTGGAATGAGCAGTTCTTC.

This clone appeared a single time. The chain links TRBV5-1 to TRBJ2-5; D gene unclear. Looked up from germline, CDR1 is SGHRS and CDR2 is YFSETQ. The length of the CDR3 is 13 residues. The V gene lost 0 bases and the J gene lost 3 bases, with 6 bases spanning the gap. The chain's CDR3 is CASSLAQEETQYF. DNA for the CDR3: TGCGCCAGCAGCTTGGCCCAGGAAGAGACCCAGTACTTC.

The chain recombines TRBV18 with TRBJ2-1; 8 bases fit TRBD2. The germline CDR1 and CDR2 sequences are KGHSH and LQKENI. J lost 6 bases, V lost 5 bases, and 12 bases had no gene match. There are 16 residues in the CDR3. The CDR3 is CASSSSSGLVSNEQFF. CDR3 in DNA: TGTGCCAGCTCATCCTCCTCGGGACTAGTATCCAATGAGCAGTTCTTC.

In nucleotides, the CDR3 is TGTGCCTGGAGTCCGATGGGGGGGCCGGCTGGCTACACCTTC. Translating it yields CAWSPMGGPAGYTF. The J gene is TRBJ1-2, the V gene TRBV30; D is perhaps TRBD1 (6 bases). CDR1 is GTSNPN and CDR2 is SVGIG in the germline V gene (reference sequence). CDR3 length: 14 residues. The V and J ends lost 2 bases and 7 bases respectively, with 17 bases between them. The variable domain in full, with the rest retrieved from reference TRBV30 and TRBJ1-2, is SQTIHQWPATLVQPVGSPLSLECTVEGTSNPNLYWYRQAAGRGLQLLFYSVGIGQISSEVPQNLSASRPQDRQFILSSKKLLLSDSGFYLCAWSPMGGPAGYTFGSGTRLTVV.

This chain uses TRBV5-4 with TRBJ1-1, with D possibly being TRBD1 (5 bases). There are 15 residues in the CDR3. V was clipped by 4 bases and J by 1 base, with 14 bases between them. From germline, CDR1 is SGHNT and CDR2 YYREEE (reference sequence). CDR3 amino acids: CASSPGGGANTEAFF. CDR3 nucleotide sequence: TGTGCCAGCAGCCCTGGGGGGGGAGCGAACACTGAAGCTTTCTTT.

To note about this clone: Other DNA sequences in this sample translate to the same CDR3. The rearrangement links TRBV7-3 to TRBJ2-6; no clear D. Germline V lookup: CDR1 SGHTA, CDR2 FQGTGA. Trimming took off 5 bases at V and 4 bases at J, with 15 bases between the two ends. The CDR3 has 16 residues. This chain's CDR3 is CASSPTRLSGANVLTF. The CDR3 nucleotides are TGTGCCAGCAGCCCAACCCGACTCTCCGGGGCCAACGTCCTGACTTTC.

The CDR3 region has the DNA TGTGCCAGCAGTGAAGCGGGACAGATAGCTGGAAACACCATATATTTT. It yields the protein CASSEAGQIAGNTIYF. The chain links TRBV6-1 to TRBJ1-3, with 7 positions matching TRBD1. J lost 2 bases, V lost 0 bases, and 4 bases had no gene match. Germline CDR1 and CDR2: MNHNS and SASEGT. The CDR3 totals 16 residues.

The genes are TRBV19 and TRBJ2-1; perhaps D is TRBD1 or TRBD2 (6 bases each). The ends were cut back, 5 bases at V and 12 bases at J, with 20 bases in the middle. The CDR3 consists of 14 residues. Germline V CDR1 and CDR2: LNHDA, SQIVND (reference sequence). The CDR3: CASSQGFGGAGQFF. CDR3 DNA: TGTGCCAGTAGTCAGGGGTTCGGGGGAGCCGGGCAGTTCTTC.

This clone was detected only once. The rearrangement links TRBV28 to TRBJ1-1; 11 bases are a match to TRBD1. V shed 3 bases and J 0 bases; nucleotides not matched to a gene: 6. CDR3 length: 17 residues. Germline values: CDR1 MDHEN, CDR2 SYDVKM. The CDR3 DNA reads as TGTGCCAGCAGTTTCCCGGGACAGGGGGACTTGAACACTGAAGCTTTCTTT. Its translation: CASSFPGQGDLNTEAFF. Using reference TRBV28 and TRBJ1-1 for the parts outside the CDR3, the full variable domain is DVKVTQSSRYLVKRTGEKVFLECVQDMDHENMFWYRQDPGLGLRLIYFSYDVKMKEKGDIPEGYSVSREKKERFSLILESASTNQTSMYLCASSFPGQGDLNTEAFFGQGTRLTVV.

Turning to this clone: One junction end does not reproduce the germline sequence, and a read error may be involved. The chain recombines TRBV4-3 with TRBJ1-5; D gene ambiguous. Germline values: CDR1 LGHNA, CDR2 YSLEER. This CDR3 spans 15 amino acids. CDR3 sequence: CASNQDRAGHQPQHF. CDR3 DNA sequence: TGCGCCAGCAACCAAGATCGGGCCGGCCATCAGCCCCAGCATTTT.

Details on this clone: Relative to the germline gene, one junction end is altered; a read error may explain this. The chain couples TRBV7-7 to TRBJ2-5, with TRBD1 matching over 10 bases. Germline V gene lookup returns CDR1 SSHAT and CDR2 FNYEAQ (reference sequence). The CDR3 has 12 amino acids. The CDR3 nucleotides are TGTGCTAGCAGCGTTGACAGGGGGCCCCAGTACTTC. Protein product: CASSVDRGPQYF.

The chain combines TRBV18 with TRBJ1-1; maybe TRBD1 (5 bases). V was cut by 2 bases and J by 0 bases, with 13 bases left in between. The germline CDR1 and CDR2 sequences are KGHSH and LQKENI. CDR3 length: 16 residues. The CDR3 loop is CASSPAGRIMNTEAFF. Here the CDR3 DNA reads TGTGCCAGCTCACCAGCGGGACGAATAATGAACACTGAAGCTTTCTTT.

The chain links TRBV2 to TRBJ2-1; no clear D. The CDR3 extends over 14 amino acids. Germline V gene sequence: CDR1 SNHLY, CDR2 FYNNEI. V was pared by 4 bases and J by 4 bases, with 11 bases between. The CDR3 protein is CASSVDSSYNEQFF. CDR3 coding DNA: TGTGCCAGCAGTGTTGATAGCAGTTACAATGAGCAGTTCTTC.

This chain connects TRBV7-8 to TRBJ1-6; no clear D. The CDR3 is 14 amino acids. V lost 3 bases and J lost 5, with 8 bases in between. Germline loops: CDR1 SGHVS, CDR2 FQNEAQ. The DNA for the CDR3 is TGTGCCAGCAGCTTGTTAGAGGATAATTCACCCCTCCACTTT. It specifies CASSLLEDNSPLHF.

In this sample, this clone turned up once. The chain uses TRBV15 and TRBJ2-3; maybe TRBD1 (7 bases). Trimming took off 4 bases at V and 4 bases at J, with 18 bases between the two ends. The CDR3 is 16 amino acids. The germline V gene encodes CDR1 LNHNV and CDR2 YYDKDF (reference sequence). Here the CDR3 DNA reads TGTGCCACCAGCATCGGGGGCAGGGGGAGAGCAGATACGCAGTATTTT. This translates into CATSIGGRGRADTQYF.

The chain is built from TRBV27 and TRBJ2-3; TRBD2 might be the D (5 bases). The CDR3 is made up of 13 amino acids. V lost 5 bases and J 6 bases, leaving 12 bases between the germline ends. Germline values: CDR1 MNHEY, CDR2 SMNVEV (reference sequence). The CDR3 bases are TGTGCCAGCAGTCTGGTGGGAGAGGATACGCAGTATTTT. Translated, it gives CASSLVGEDTQYF.

The gene calls are TRBV7-2 and TRBJ1-4, with TRBD1 matching 7 bases. V was clipped by 1 base and J by 12 bases; unmatched bases: 2. The CDR3 spans 12 residues. Germline values: CDR1 SGHTA, CDR2 FQGNSA. The CDR3 DNA reads as TGTGCCAGCAGCTTAGTGGGGACAGAACTGTTTTTT. The encoded protein is CASSLVGTELFF.